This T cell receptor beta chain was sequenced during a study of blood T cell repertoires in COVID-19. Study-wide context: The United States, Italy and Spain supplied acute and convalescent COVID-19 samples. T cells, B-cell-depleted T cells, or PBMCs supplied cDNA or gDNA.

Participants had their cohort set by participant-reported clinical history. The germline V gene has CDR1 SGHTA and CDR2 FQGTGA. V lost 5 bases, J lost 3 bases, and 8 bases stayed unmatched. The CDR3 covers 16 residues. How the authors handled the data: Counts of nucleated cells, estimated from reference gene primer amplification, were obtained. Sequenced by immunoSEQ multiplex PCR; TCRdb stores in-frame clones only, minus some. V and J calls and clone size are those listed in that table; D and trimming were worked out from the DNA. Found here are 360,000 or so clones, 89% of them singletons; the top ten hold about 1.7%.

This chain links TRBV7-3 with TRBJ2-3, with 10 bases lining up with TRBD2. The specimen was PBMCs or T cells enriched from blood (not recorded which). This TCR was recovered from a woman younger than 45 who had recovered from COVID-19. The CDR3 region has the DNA TGTGCCAGCAGCCCAACCAGCGGGGGGGCGACAGATACGCAGTATTTT. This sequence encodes CASSPTSGGATDTQYF.